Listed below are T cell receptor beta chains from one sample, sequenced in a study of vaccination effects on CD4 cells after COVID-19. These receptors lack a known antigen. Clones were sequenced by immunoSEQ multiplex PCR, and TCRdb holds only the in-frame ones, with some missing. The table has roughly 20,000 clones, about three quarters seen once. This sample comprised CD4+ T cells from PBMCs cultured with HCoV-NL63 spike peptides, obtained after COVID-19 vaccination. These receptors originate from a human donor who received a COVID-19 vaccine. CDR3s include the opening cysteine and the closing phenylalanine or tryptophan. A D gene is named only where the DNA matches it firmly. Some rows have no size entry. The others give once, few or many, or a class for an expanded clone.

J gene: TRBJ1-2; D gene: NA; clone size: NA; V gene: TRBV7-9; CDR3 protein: CASSYTRDGYTF; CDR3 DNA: TGTGCCAGCAGTTACACCAGGGATGGCTACACCTTC
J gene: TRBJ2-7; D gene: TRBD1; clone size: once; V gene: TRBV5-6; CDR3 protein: CASSLVAGGYEQYF; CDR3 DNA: TGTGCCAGCAGCTTGGTCGCAGGGGGCTACGAGCAGTACTTC
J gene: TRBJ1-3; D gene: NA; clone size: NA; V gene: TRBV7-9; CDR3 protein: CASAPGRLSGNTIYF; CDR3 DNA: TGTGCCAGCGCGCCGGGACGGCTCTCTGGAAACACCATATATTTT
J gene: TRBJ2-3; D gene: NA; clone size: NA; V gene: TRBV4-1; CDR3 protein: CASSPDVDTQYF; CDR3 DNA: TGCGCCAGCAGCCCAGACGTAGATACGCAGTATTTT
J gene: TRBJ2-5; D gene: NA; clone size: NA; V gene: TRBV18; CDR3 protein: CASSPGDPQGETQYF; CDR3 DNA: TGTGCCAGCTCACCGGGAGATCCTCAGGGGGAGACCCAGTACTTC
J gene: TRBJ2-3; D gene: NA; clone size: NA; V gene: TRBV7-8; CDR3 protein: CASSLNLMSTDTQYF; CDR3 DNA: TGTGCCAGCAGCTTGAATCTGATGAGCACAGATACGCAGTATTTT
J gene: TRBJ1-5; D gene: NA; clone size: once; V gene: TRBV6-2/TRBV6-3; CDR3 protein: CASSYSGHRSNQPQHF; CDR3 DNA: TGTGCCAGCAGTTATTCTGGACATCGTAGCAATCAGCCCCAGCATTTT
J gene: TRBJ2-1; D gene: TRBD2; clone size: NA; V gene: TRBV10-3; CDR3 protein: CAISKSGTTGNEQFF; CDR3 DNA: TGTGCCATCAGTAAGTCCGGGACTACCGGCAATGAGCAGTTCTTC
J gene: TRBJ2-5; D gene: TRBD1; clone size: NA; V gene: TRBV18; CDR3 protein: CASSPRLVTGGTETQYF; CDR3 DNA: TGTGCCAGCTCACCCCGGCTCGTGACAGGGGGTACGGAGACCCAGTACTTC
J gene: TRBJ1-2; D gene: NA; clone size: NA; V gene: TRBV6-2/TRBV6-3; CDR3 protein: CASSRQNYGYTF; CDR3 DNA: TGTGCCAGCAGTCGACAGAACTATGGCTACACCTTC
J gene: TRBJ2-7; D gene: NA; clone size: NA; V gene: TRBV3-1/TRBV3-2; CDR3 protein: CASSQYNAEQYF; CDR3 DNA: TGTGCCAGCAGCCAGTACAACGCCGAGCAGTACTTC
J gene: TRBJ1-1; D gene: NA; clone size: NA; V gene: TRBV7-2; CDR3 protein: CASSLSGGLTEAFF; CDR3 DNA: TGTGCCAGCAGCTTATCGGGGGGCCTGACTGAAGCTTTCTTT
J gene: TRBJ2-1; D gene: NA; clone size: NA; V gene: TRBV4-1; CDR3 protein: CASSQPTSNNEQFF; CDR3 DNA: TGCGCCAGCAGCCAACCTACTAGTAACAATGAGCAGTTCTTC
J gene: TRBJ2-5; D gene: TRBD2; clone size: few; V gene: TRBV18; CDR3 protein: CASSPDAGGRETQYF; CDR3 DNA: TGTGCCAGCTCACCAGACGCGGGAGGGCGAGAGACCCAGTACTTC
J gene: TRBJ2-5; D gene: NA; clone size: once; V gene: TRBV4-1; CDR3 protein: CASSQDVLETQYF; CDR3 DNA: TGCGCCAGCAGCCAAGACGTTTTGGAGACCCAGTACTTC
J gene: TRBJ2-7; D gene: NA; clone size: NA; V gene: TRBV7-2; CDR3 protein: CASSLDIRGGYEQYF; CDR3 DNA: TGTGCCAGCAGCTTAGACATAAGGGGGGGCTACGAGCAGTACTTC
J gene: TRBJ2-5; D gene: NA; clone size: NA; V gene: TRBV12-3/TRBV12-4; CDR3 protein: CASSLGPIETQYF; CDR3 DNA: TGTGCCAGCAGTTTGGGTCCCATAGAGACCCAGTACTTC
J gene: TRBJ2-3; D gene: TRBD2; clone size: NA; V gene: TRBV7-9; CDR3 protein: CASSFGTSDSDTQYF; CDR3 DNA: TGTGCCAGCAGCTTCGGGACTAGTGATTCAGATACGCAGTATTTT
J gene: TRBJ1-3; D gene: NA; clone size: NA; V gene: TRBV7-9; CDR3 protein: CASSLTISGNTIYF; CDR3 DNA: TGTGCCAGCAGCCTAACTATCTCTGGAAACACCATATATTTT
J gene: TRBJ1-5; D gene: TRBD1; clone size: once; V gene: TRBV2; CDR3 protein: CASSETPDRAMSNQPQHF; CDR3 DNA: TGTGCCAGCAGCGAAACTCCGGACAGGGCGATGAGCAATCAGCCCCAGCATTTT
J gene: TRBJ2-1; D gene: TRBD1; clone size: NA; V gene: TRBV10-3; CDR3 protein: CAIRPTGRSTRGPFF; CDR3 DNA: TGTGCCATCAGACCGACAGGGCGGTCCACTAGAGGTCCGTTCTTC
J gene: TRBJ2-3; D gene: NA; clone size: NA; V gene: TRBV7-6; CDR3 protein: CASSAGTLGGTDTQYF; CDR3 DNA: TGTGCCAGCAGCGCCGGGACTCTAGGCGGCACAGATACGCAGTATTTT
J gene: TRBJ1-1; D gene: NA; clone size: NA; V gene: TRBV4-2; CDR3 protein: CASSQAVNTEAFF; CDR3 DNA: TGTGCCAGCAGCCAAGCAGTGAACACTGAAGCTTTCTTT
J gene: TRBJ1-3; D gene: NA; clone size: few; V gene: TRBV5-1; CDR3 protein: CASSLDGLRDTIYF; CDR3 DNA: TGCGCCAGCAGCTTGGATGGCCTGCGGGACACCATATATTTT
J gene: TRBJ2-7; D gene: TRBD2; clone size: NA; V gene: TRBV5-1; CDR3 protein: CASSLTSKRTSGTYEQYF; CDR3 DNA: TGCGCCAGCAGCCTCACATCCAAGCGGACTAGCGGGACATACGAGCAGTACTTC
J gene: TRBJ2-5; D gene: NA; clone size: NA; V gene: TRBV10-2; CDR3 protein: CASGGRGREETQYF; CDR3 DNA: TGCGCCAGCGGCGGCAGGGGAAGAGAAGAGACCCAGTACTTC
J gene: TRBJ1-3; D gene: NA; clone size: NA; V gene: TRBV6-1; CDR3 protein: CASSALPRSSGNTIYF; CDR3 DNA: TGTGCCAGCAGTGCTCTCCCCCGGAGCTCTGGAAACACCATATATTTT
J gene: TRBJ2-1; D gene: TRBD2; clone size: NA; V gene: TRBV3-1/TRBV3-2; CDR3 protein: CASSQERLAGGNEQFF; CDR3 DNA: TGTGCCAGCAGCCAAGAAAGGCTAGCGGGGGGGAATGAGCAGTTCTTC
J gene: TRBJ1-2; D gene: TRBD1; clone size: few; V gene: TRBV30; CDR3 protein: CAWSVRTGGYGYTF; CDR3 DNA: TGTGCCTGGAGTGTCAGGACAGGGGGCTATGGCTACACCTTC
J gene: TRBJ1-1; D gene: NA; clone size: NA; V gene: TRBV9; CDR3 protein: CASSVGGEGAEAFF; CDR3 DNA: TGTGCCAGCAGCGTAGGAGGGGAGGGGGCTGAAGCTTTCTTT
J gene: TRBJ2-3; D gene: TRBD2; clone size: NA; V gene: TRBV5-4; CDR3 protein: CASSRSGGPTDTQYF; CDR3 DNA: TGTGCCAGCAGCCGATCGGGGGGGCCCACAGATACGCAGTATTTT
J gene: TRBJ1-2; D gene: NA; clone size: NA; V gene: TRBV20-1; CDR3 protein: CSPGRDTF; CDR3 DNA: TGCAGTCCTGGCAGGGACACCTTC
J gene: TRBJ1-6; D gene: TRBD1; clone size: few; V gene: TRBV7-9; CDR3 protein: CASSPEDRVNSPLHF; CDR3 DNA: TGTGCCAGCAGCCCAGAGGACAGGGTAAATTCACCCCTCCACTTT